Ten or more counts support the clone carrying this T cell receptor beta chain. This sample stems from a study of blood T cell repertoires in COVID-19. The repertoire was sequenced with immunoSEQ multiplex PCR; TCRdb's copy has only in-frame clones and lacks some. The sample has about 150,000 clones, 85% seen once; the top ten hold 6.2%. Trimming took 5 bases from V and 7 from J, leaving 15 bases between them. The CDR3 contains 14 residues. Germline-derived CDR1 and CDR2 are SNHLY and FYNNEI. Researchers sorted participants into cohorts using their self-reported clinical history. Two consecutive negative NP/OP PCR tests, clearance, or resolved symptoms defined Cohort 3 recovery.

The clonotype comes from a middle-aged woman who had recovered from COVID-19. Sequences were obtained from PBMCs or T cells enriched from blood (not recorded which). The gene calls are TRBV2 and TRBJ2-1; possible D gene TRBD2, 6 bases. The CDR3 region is CASSLYRDSNEQFF. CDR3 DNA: TGTGCCAGCAGTTTATACCGGGACTCTAATGAGCAGTTCTTC. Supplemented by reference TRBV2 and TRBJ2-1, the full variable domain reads EPEVTQTPSHQVTQMGQEVILRCVPISNHLYFYWYRQILGQKVEFLVSFYNNEISEKSEIFDDQFSVERPDGSNFTLKIRSTKLEDSAMYFCASSLYRDSNEQFFGPGTRLTVL.